The 8 T cell receptor beta chains presented below share a single source sample, sequenced in a study of beta chain features in type 1 diabetes. Reverse transcription of all isolated RNA meant that expressed TCRB transcripts were sequenced. The data were produced by immunoSEQ multiplex PCR, yet TCRdb's version contains in-frame clones alone and is incomplete. The sample records some 240,000 clones, 15% to 20% being singletons. Study-level findings and limits: Moderate but significant shortening of TCRB CDR3s was recorded in all four CD4+ subsets from Type 1 diabetes patients.

The antigens for these receptors are not known. The source material was naive CD4+ T cells from blood. These receptors were obtained from a man in his thirties or forties with type 1 diabetes.

The sample holds a few counts of this clone. In DNA, the CDR3 is TGTGCCAGCAGCGTCTCCGGGACAGGCTACAATGAGCAGTTCTTC. It encodes CASSVSGTGYNEQFF. The J gene is TRBJ2-1, the V gene TRBV9; 8 bases line up with TRBD1. CDR3 length: 15 residues. The V gene end was trimmed by 2 bases and the J gene end by 3 bases; junction bases not matched to a gene: 4. Per germline, CDR1 SGDLS and CDR2 YYNGEE.

This chain joins TRBV7-9 and TRBJ2-7, with a weak D call TRBD1 (6 bases). The V end lost 5 bases, the J end lost 4 bases, and 18 bases lay between the germline ends. Germline V gene data show CDR1 as SEHNR and CDR2 as FQNEAQ (reference sequence). This CDR3 region has 15 residues. This chain's CDR3 is CASSPGTGLGYEQYF. The CDR3 nucleotides read TGTGCCAGCAGCCCAGGTACAGGGTTGGGTTACGAGCAGTACTTC.

The chain has TRBV29-1 and TRBJ1-1; a possible D gene is TRBD1 (5 bases). CDR1 and CDR2 from the germline V gene are SQVTM and ANQGSEA. The CDR3 extends over 13 amino acids. The V and J ends lost 6 bases and 5 bases respectively, with 16 bases between them. The CDR3 region has the DNA TGCAGCGTGGGGACCTTAATGCGGACTGAAGCTTTCTTT. Translated, it gives CSVGTLMRTEAFF.

In the case of this clone: The same CDR3 can be traced to other DNA sequences in this sample. CDR3 sequence: CASSQPQETQYF. The CDR3 DNA sequence: TGCGCCAGCAGCCAACCACAAGAGACCCAGTACTTC. This sequence joins TRBV4-1 and TRBJ2-5; D uncertain. CDR3 length equals 12 residues. CDR1 is MGHRA and CDR2 is YSYEKL in the germline V gene. Trimming pared 2 bases from V and 2 bases from J, leaving 3 bases between.

This chain connects TRBV7-2 to TRBJ1-5; TRBD1 might be the D (5 bases). Germline V CDR1 and CDR2: SGHTA, FQGNSA. The CDR3 consists of 18 residues. Between the trimmed V and J ends, which lost 1 base and 3 bases, there was a span of 19 bases. In DNA form, the CDR3 reads TGTGCCAGCAGCTTAGTAAGGGGCCCCGCAGCGAACAATCAGCCCCAGCATTTT. The encoded protein is CASSLVRGPAANNQPQHF.

This chain connects TRBV18 to TRBJ2-7, with D possibly being TRBD1 (6 bases). V shed 3 bases and J shed 2 bases, with 11 bases lying between them. The germline gives CDR1 KGHSH, CDR2 LQKENI. This CDR3 is built from 14 residues. CDR3 bases: TGTGCCAGCTCACCGGGACAACCTGCCTACGAGCAGTACTTC. Its translation is CASSPGQPAYEQYF.

The rearrangement links TRBV29-1 to TRBJ2-2; 7 bases align to TRBD1. V gave up 4 bases and J gave up 0 bases; unmatched junction bases: 5. Germline CDR1 is SQVTM and CDR2 is ANQGSEA. The CDR3 runs to 15 residues. This chain's CDR3 is CSVAAGTANTGELFF. The CDR3, as DNA: TGCAGCGTTGCTGCCGGGACAGCGAACACCGGGGAGCTGTTTTTT.

Only a few counts were recorded for this clone. The chain employs TRBV29-1 and TRBJ2-1; D perhaps matches TRBD2 (5 bases). Germline V gene data show CDR1 as SQVTM and CDR2 as ANQGSEA. The CDR3 extends over 13 amino acids. The V and J ends lost 5 bases and 7 bases respectively, with 15 bases between them. The CDR3 here is CSVFQIRENEQFF. The CDR3 DNA follows: TGCAGCGTTTTCCAAATTAGGGAGAATGAGCAGTTCTTC.